The rows below give T cell receptor beta chains drawn from one sample of a study of cytomegalovirus exposure and HLA in healthy donors. TCRdb's table, derived via immunoSEQ multiplex PCR, lists solely in-frame clones and lacks some. The sample lists fewer than 200,000 clones, over 9.5% occurring once. The sample consisted of PBMCs. All receptors come from a man in his forties or fifties in good health and CMV-seropositive. Both conserved end residues are part of each CDR3. A D gene is named only where the DNA matches it firmly. Clone sizes are given selectively: once, few, many, or a class where the clone is expanded.

TRBJ2-1 | TRBD2 | . | TRBV7-8 | CASSRTLGGSYNEQFF | TGTGCCAGCAGCCGGACACTCGGGGGGTCCTACAATGAGCAGTTCTTC
TRBJ1-2 | . | few | TRBV5-6 | CASSSSGTYGYTF | TGTGCCAGCAGCTCAAGTGGCACGTATGGCTACACCTTC
TRBJ1-6 | TRBD1 | . | TRBV30 | CAWSFNRGLKNSPLHF | TGTGCCTGGAGTTTCAACAGGGGGCTGAAAAATTCACCCCTCCACTTT
TRBJ1-4 | TRBD1 | few | TRBV10-3 | CATRSDRGDEKLFF | TGTGCCACCCGATCCGACAGGGGTGATGAAAAACTGTTTTTT
TRBJ2-1 | TRBD2 | . | TRBV5-1 | CASSLELAGGAYNEQFF | TGCGCCAGCAGCTTGGAACTAGCGGGGGGAGCCTACAATGAGCAGTTCTTC
TRBJ1-5 | TRBD1 | few | TRBV28 | CASSLRVGGRGPYSNQPQHF | TGTGCCAGCAGTTTACGGGTTGGTGGAAGGGGGCCCTATAGCAATCAGCCCCAGCATTTT
TRBJ1-5 | . | few | TRBV28 | CASRGSQPQHF | TGTGCCAGCCGAGGGAGTCAGCCCCAGCATTTT
TRBJ1-5 | . | few | TRBV30 | CAWSRGKPQHF | TGTGCCTGGAGTAGGGGCAAGCCCCAGCATTTT
TRBJ2-4 | . | . | TRBV9 | CASSVDQGGIQYF | TGTGCCAGCAGCGTAGATCAGGGCGGCATTCAGTACTTC
TRBJ1-1 | . | few | TRBV4-3 | CASSQEAGMNTEAFF | TGCGCCAGCAGCCAAGAAGCAGGGATGAACACTGAAGCTTTCTTT
TRBJ1-1 | TRBD1 | few | TRBV11-3 | CASSLAGRGHDTEAFF | TGTGCCAGCAGCTTAGCCGGAAGGGGGCATGACACTGAAGCTTTCTTT
TRBJ2-1 | TRBD2 | . | TRBV2 | CASRLAGPRDEQFF | TGTGCCAGCAGACTAGCGGGCCCTAGGGATGAGCAGTTCTTC
TRBJ2-5 | TRBD2 | few | TRBV13 | CASSPRTSGLRGQETQYF | TGTGCCAGCAGCCCCCGAACTAGCGGGCTTAGGGGTCAAGAGACCCAGTACTTC
TRBJ1-1 | TRBD1 | few | TRBV10-3 | CAISERGQMNTEAFF | TGTGCCATCAGTGAAAGGGGACAGATGAACACTGAAGCTTTCTTT
TRBJ2-5 | TRBD1 | few | TRBV15 | CATSRTTTGQGKVTQYF | TGTGCCACCAGCAGAACAACTACGGGACAGGGAAAGGTGACCCAGTACTTC
TRBJ1-6 | . | few | TRBV5-6 | CASRRGGYNSPLHF | TGTGCCAGCAGAAGGGGAGGGTATAATTCACCCCTCCACTTT
TRBJ1-1 | . | . | TRBV6-5 | CASNKDMNTEAFF | TGTGCCAGCAACAAAGATATGAACACTGAAGCTTTCTTT
TRBJ1-6 | TRBD1 | . | TRBV11-3 | CASSSGQTGNSPLHF | TGTGCCAGCAGCTCGGGACAGACGGGGAATTCACCCCTCCACTTT
TRBJ1-5 | . | . | TRBV19 | CASRRRQNNQPQHF | TGTGCCAGTCGTCGTAGACAGAATAATCAGCCCCAGCATTTT
TRBJ1-6 | . | . | TRBV27 | CASSLFRSSYNSPLHF | TGTGCCAGCAGTTTATTCCGGAGCTCCTATAATTCACCCCTCCACTTT
TRBJ2-3 | TRBD2 | few | TRBV4-3 | CASSHKRGTTDTQYF | TGCGCCAGCAGCCACAAGCGGGGTACCACAGATACGCAGTATTTT
TRBJ2-5 | . | . | TRBV6-1 | CASSEYQETQYF | TGTGCCAGCAGCGAGTACCAAGAGACCCAGTACTTC
TRBJ1-6 | . | . | TRBV5-4 | CASGEQGSGSPLHF | TGTGCCAGCGGAGAACAGGGAAGTGGTTCACCCCTCCACTTT
TRBJ1-3 | . | . | TRBV19 | CASSISAVSGNTIYF | TGTGCCAGTAGTATATCGGCGGTCTCTGGAAACACCATATATTTT